This T cell receptor beta chain was identified during a study of STAT5B mutations in CD4+ large granular lymphocyte leukemia. Study findings and constraints: Without HLA matching, higher CD4+ than CD8+ T-LGLL clonality could reflect small sample size.

A remark on this clone: The antigen remains unidentified.

Repertoires were generated with immunoSEQ multiplex PCR, while TCRdb's copy carries only in-frame clones and drops some. Among 31,000 or so clones, roughly nine tenths were seen once, and the ten largest hold around 0.4%. The CDR3 spans 14 residues. V shed 2 bases and J shed 3 bases, with 10 bases lying between them. Germline CDR1 GTSNPN, CDR2 SVGIG (reference sequence). Sequencing was carried out using CD4+ T cells from blood buffy coats. This rearrangement joins TRBV30 to TRBJ2-2; either TRBD1 or TRBD2 may supply D (5 bases each). This TCR was recovered from a human donor in good health. In DNA, the CDR3 is TGTGCCTGGAGTTGGGGGTTCGACACCGGGGAGCTGTTTTTT. Protein sequence: CAWSWGFDTGELFF.